Listed below are T cell receptor beta chains from one sample, sequenced in a study of T cell repertoires in cytomegalovirus infection. TCRdb re-derived calls from the reads in MiXCR, one entry per CDR3 protein. The sample yields about 230,000 distinct CDR3 sequences, roughly 22% seen once. Sequencing input: CD8+ T cells from PBMCs. These receptors were collected from a human donor in good health (CMV status not recorded). Some clones in this sample may be carry-over from other donors' samples. Both conserved end residues are part of each CDR3. The order of the fields is V gene, D gene, clone size, J gene, CDR3 protein, CDR3 DNA. D genes are given only for firm matches. Only part of the rows carry a size: once, few, many, or a class if the clone is expanded.

TRBV4-1	.	.	TRBJ2-5	CASSQVFARVGETQYF	TGCGCCAGCAGCCAAGTTTTTGCGAGGGTCGGGGAGACCCAGTACTTC
TRBV19	.	few	TRBJ2-2	CASSSRHVDTGELFF	TGTGCCAGTAGCAGTCGTCATGTGGACACCGGGGAGCTGTTTTTT
TRBV7-6	TRBD2	few	TRBJ2-7	CVSSSSGGGSYEQYF	TGTGTCAGCAGCAGTAGCGGGGGGGGCTCCTACGAGCAGTACTTC
TRBV7-6	.	.	TRBJ1-1	CASSLQGTRSAEAFF	TGTGCCAGCAGCTTACAGGGGACACGCAGCGCTGAAGCTTTCTTT
TRBV20-1	.	.	TRBJ2-5	CSARKAGQETQYF	TGCAGTGCTAGAAAAGCGGGCCAAGAGACCCAGTACTTC
TRBV28	TRBD1	.	TRBJ1-6	CASAGTGTSPLHF	TGTGCCAGCGCCGGGACAGGCACTTCACCCCTCCACTTT
TRBV13	.	.	TRBJ1-1	CASSPLTVNTEAFF	TGTGCCAGCAGCCCCTTGACAGTGAACACTGAAGCTTTCTTT
TRBV12-3/TRBV12-4	.	many	TRBJ2-1	CASLRTDSYNEQFF	TGTGCCAGCCTTAGGACGGACTCCTACAATGAGCAGTTCTTC
TRBV7-9	.	many	TRBJ2-1	CADDSYNEQFF	TGTGCCGACGACAGCTACAATGAGCAGTTCTTC
TRBV27	.	.	TRBJ2-6	CASSFIGGANVLTF	TGTGCCAGCAGTTTTATAGGGGGGGCCAACGTCCTGACTTTC
TRBV15	TRBD1	few	TRBJ1-6	CATSRGDRGSSPLHF	TGTGCCACCAGCAGAGGGGACAGGGGGAGTTCACCCCTCCACTTT
TRBV5-6	TRBD1	.	TRBJ2-5	CASSLDETGGSFQETQYF	TGTGCCAGCAGCTTGGATGAGACAGGGGGCAGCTTCCAAGAGACCCAGTACTTC
TRBV19	.	few	TRBJ2-1	CASSIREFYNEQFF	TGTGCCAGTAGTATTAGGGAGTTCTACAATGAGCAGTTCTTC
TRBV7-6	.	few	TRBJ2-1	CASSLKYNEQFF	TGTGCCAGCAGCCTTAAGTACAATGAGCAGTTCTTC
TRBV7-9	.	.	TRBJ2-5	CASSLNSGGEKYF	TGTGCCAGCAGCTTGAACTCCGGGGGCGAAAAGTACTTC
TRBV7-8	.	many	TRBJ2-7	CASGGSASYEQYF	TGTGCCAGCGGGGGGTCAGCGTCCTACGAGCAGTACTTC
TRBV7-6	.	many	TRBJ2-2	CASSTPLTMNTGELFF	TGTGCCAGCAGCACCCCCCTAACTATGAACACCGGGGAGCTGTTTTTT
TRBV28	.	many	TRBJ2-3	CASSLGWRGTQYF	TGTGCCAGCAGTTTGGGGTGGAGGGGTACGCAGTATTTT
TRBV3-1	.	.	TRBJ2-7	CASSPQGVEQYF	TGTGCCAGCAGCCCCCAGGGCGTCGAGCAGTACTTC
TRBV9	.	many	TRBJ1-3	CASSVGDSGNTIYF	TGTGCCAGCAGCGTAGGAGATTCCGGAAACACCATATATTTT
TRBV7-6	.	.	TRBJ2-5	CASSLVLGNGETQYF	TGTGCCAGCAGCTTAGTTTTAGGGAATGGAGAGACCCAGTACTTC
TRBV19	.	many	TRBJ2-1	CASMGGASYNEQFF	TGTGCCAGTATGGGGGGCGCGTCCTACAATGAGCAGTTCTTC
TRBV5-6	.	.	TRBJ1-1	CASSWGSGVAFF	TGTGCCAGCAGCTGGGGGTCAGGGGTTGCTTTCTTT
TRBV7-9	.	few	TRBJ1-2	CASSSRQAWYGYTF	TGTGCCAGCAGCTCAAGACAGGCCTGGTATGGCTACACCTTC
TRBV12-3/TRBV12-4	.	.	TRBJ2-3	CASRRLERADTQYF	TGTGCCAGCAGGCGACTCGAACGCGCAGATACGCAGTATTTT
TRBV7-8	.	few	TRBJ2-3	CASSLFKGADTQYF	TGTGCCAGCAGCCTTTTTAAGGGGGCAGATACGCAGTATTTT